This TCR beta chain was obtained from a study of blood T cell repertoires in COVID-19. Study information: Spain, Italy and the United States supplied samples that represented acute and convalescent COVID-19. The cDNA or gDNA used as material had been derived from T cells, B-cell-depleted T cells, or PBMCs.

As originally analysed: Estimated nucleated cell counts came from reference gene primer amplification. The protocol was immunoSEQ multiplex PCR, while the TCRdb copy is restricted to in-frame clones and leaves out a portion. V, J and clone size were drawn from that table, and D and trimming were deduced from the DNA. The sample gives 180,000 or so clones, about three quarters of which show up once; under 3.5% is in the top ten. The CDR3 length is 17 residues. Trimming shortened V by 6 bases and J by 7 bases, and 27 bases separated the two germline ends. The germline V gene has CDR1 MDHEN and CDR2 SYDVKM.

This chain links TRBV28 with TRBJ1-2; maybe TRBD1 (5 bases). This receptor was taken from a woman of 80 years or more with active or convalescent COVID-19. The sample taken for sequencing was peripheral blood. The CDR3 loop reads CASSVGFRGEGDGGYTF. The CDR3 DNA follows: TGTGCCAGCAGCGTTGGGTTTCGCGGAGAAGGGGATGGTGGCTACACCTTC.